Sequencing of this TCR beta chain was carried out in a study of CD8 T cells in ankylosing spondylitis. TCR beta libraries were made by quantitative 5'-RACE with molecular barcodes. MiXCR, applied by TCRdb to the 5' RACE reads, yields one record per CDR3 protein. The data hold 330,000 or so distinct CDR3 sequences, with 7% to 9% observed a single time. V lost 4 bases and J lost 5, with 15 bases in between. The CDR3 totals 14 residues. The germline CDR1 and CDR2 sequences are DFQATT and SNEGSKA (reference sequence). In its sample, this clonotype was seen many times. Its cognate antigen is unknown. Study-wide findings and caveats: Within matched ankylosing spondylitis synovial fluid, disease-linked clones were reportedly significantly enriched. Some of the motif variants had earlier been found in reactive arthritis patients' fluid and blood. Made up of eight highly homologous variants, a TCR beta motif appeared characteristic of ankylosing spondylitis blood.

Material for sequencing was blood, either unsorted or a sorted T cell fraction (not recorded which). V usage is TRBV20-1 and J usage is TRBJ2-1, with D possibly TRBD2 on 6 matching bases. This receptor was identified in a male donor with ankylosing spondylitis. CDR3 protein: CSANVAGINNEQFF. CDR3 coding DNA: TGCAGTGCTAATGTGGCGGGAATCAACAATGAGCAGTTCTTC.